Below are 19 T cell receptor beta chains sequenced from a single sample in a study of blood T cell repertoires in COVID-19. Only in-frame clones appear in the TCRdb table, and some are missing; sequencing was by immunoSEQ multiplex PCR. Altogether 95,000 to 150,000 clones are present, approximately 90% being singletons, with the ten largest covering less than 8%. The specimen was peripheral blood. The receptors derive from a man aged 45-65 years with acute or convalescent COVID-19.

V usage is TRBV2 and J usage is TRBJ2-3; D possibly corresponds to TRBD2 (5 bases). Germline V gene lookup returns CDR1 SNHLY and CDR2 FYNNEI. The V end was cut by 2 bases, the J end by 1 base, with 7 bases between. The CDR3 runs to 14 residues. DNA for the CDR3: TGTGCCAGCAGTGAATTGCGGGGCACAGATACGCAGTATTTT. It codes for CASSELRGTDTQYF.

The V gene is TRBV7-2, the J gene TRBJ2-3, with D unclear. The CDR3 is 15 residues long. Germline CDR1 is SGHTA and CDR2 is FQGNSA. V was clipped by 3 bases and J by 2 bases, with 12 bases between them. Here the CDR3 DNA reads TGTGCCAGCAGCTTGTCAGGTGCCTACACAGATACGCAGTATTTT. Translation gives CASSLSGAYTDTQYF.

The chain combines TRBV3-1 (or the pseudogene TRBV3-2) with TRBJ1-4; D is ambiguous. The CDR3 contains 15 residues. V was cut by 3 bases and J by 5 bases, with 13 bases left in between. Per the germline V gene, CDR1 is LGHDT and CDR2 is YNNKEL (reference sequence). This CDR3 is CASSHRRGLNEKLFF. DNA of the CDR3: TGTGCCAGCAGCCACAGAAGAGGGTTAAATGAAAAACTGTTTTTT.

J is TRBJ1-5 and V is TRBV19, with 7 bases that match TRBD1. V gave up 4 bases and J gave up 5 bases; unmatched junction bases: 2. The germline gives CDR1 LNHDA, CDR2 SQIVND (reference sequence). CDR3 length: 13 residues. The CDR3 loop reads CASSTTGHQPQHF. The CDR3 region has the DNA TGTGCCAGTAGTACGACAGGGCATCAGCCCCAGCATTTT.

This chain links TRBV27 with TRBJ1-2, with 7 nucleotides matching TRBD1. From germline, CDR1 is MNHEY and CDR2 SMNVEV (reference sequence). Trimming took 4 bases from V and 2 from J; bases not matched to a gene: 16. The CDR3 is made up of 18 amino acids. The CDR3 region has the DNA TGTGCCAGCAGTTGGGGAGCCCCCAGGGGGGCCGGGAACTATGGCTACACCTTC. Protein sequence: CASSWGAPRGAGNYGYTF.

The chain has TRBV24-1 and TRBJ2-5; D call uncertain. CDR1 is KGHDR, CDR2 SFDVKD, per germline. The V end was cut by 9 bases, the J end by 5 bases, with 6 bases between. The CDR3 has 10 amino acids. CDR3: CATAAETQYF. As DNA, the CDR3 is TGTGCCACCGCAGCGGAGACCCAGTACTTC.

V is TRBV3-1 (or the pseudogene TRBV3-2) and J is TRBJ2-2; D is unclear. This CDR3 spans 15 amino acids. CDR1 and CDR2 (germline): LGHDT, YNNKEL (reference sequence). The V gene lost 4 bases and the J gene lost 8 bases, with 17 bases spanning the gap. This CDR3 is CASSLRGSSRGELFF. Here the CDR3 DNA reads TGTGCCAGCAGCCTCCGAGGCAGTTCAAGGGGGGAGCTGTTTTTT.

The genes are TRBV18 and TRBJ1-2, with 7 bases that match TRBD1. In germline, CDR1 is KGHSH, CDR2 LQKENI. This CDR3 has 14 amino acids. With 6 bases clipped from V and 5 bases from J, the junction kept 9 bases outside the gene matches. CDR3 nucleotide sequence: TGTGCCAGCTCCCCCGGGACAGATTCTTATGGCTACACCTTC. Residues: CASSPGTDSYGYTF.

J is TRBJ1-2 and V is TRBV7-2; the D gene is possibly TRBD1 (5 bases). Germline CDR1 is SGHTA and CDR2 is FQGNSA. The CDR3 loop spans 14 amino acids. Trimming pared 4 bases from V and 2 bases from J, leaving 11 bases between. This CDR3 reads CASSSSRGNYGYTF. The CDR3 DNA reads TGTGCCAGCAGCTCATCCCGGGGGAACTATGGCTACACCTTC.

The rearrangement links TRBV30 to TRBJ2-5; TRBD1 matches 7 bases. The CDR3 spans 13 residues. Germline V gene data show CDR1 as GTSNPN and CDR2 as SVGIG (reference sequence). J lost 7 bases, V lost 2 bases, and 7 bases had no gene match. CDR3 DNA: TGTGCCTGGAGTACAGGGGCCTGGGGGACCCAGTACTTC. It codes for CAWSTGAWGTQYF.

The CDR3 spells CASSPPQFYGYTF. The CDR3 DNA reads TGTGCCAGCTCACCACCGCAGTTCTATGGCTACACCTTC. This chain links TRBV18 with TRBJ1-2; no clear D gene. The CDR3 is made up of 13 amino acids. Trimming took off 0 bases at V and 4 bases at J, with 6 bases between the two ends. From germline, CDR1 is KGHSH and CDR2 LQKENI.

The V gene is TRBV24-1, the J gene TRBJ2-3; D uncertain. V lost 3 bases to trimming and J lost 0 bases, with 9 bases between them. This CDR3 contains 15 residues. Germline V gives CDR1 KGHDR, CDR2 SFDVKD. CDR3 coding DNA: TGTGCCACCAGTGATGGCGGTAGAAGCACAGATACGCAGTATTTT. The encoded protein is CATSDGGRSTDTQYF.

This rearrangement joins TRBV19 to TRBJ1-3, with 7 bases that match TRBD1. V lost 10 bases and J lost 4; bases outside the gene matches: 4. Germline CDR1 and CDR2: LNHDA and SQIVND (reference sequence). The length of the CDR3 is 12 residues. Here the CDR3 DNA reads TGTGCCATCGGACAGGTGGGAAACACCATATATTTT. This gives the protein CAIGQVGNTIYF.

The CDR3 reads CASTKSGLAGGLGDEQFF. Here the CDR3 DNA reads TGTGCCAGCACCAAATCAGGACTAGCGGGAGGGCTAGGGGATGAGCAGTTCTTC. The rearrangement joins TRBV7-9 to TRBJ2-1; 15 bases are a match to TRBD2. Germline CDR1 SEHNR, CDR2 FQNEAQ (reference sequence). The CDR3 length is 18 residues. V dropped 7 bases and J dropped 8; count of bases not matched to a gene: 15.

The chain has TRBV11-2 and TRBJ1-1; TRBD1 might be the D (5 bases). CDR1 and CDR2 (germline): SGHAT, FQNNGV. The CDR3 covers 13 residues. Deletions cut 7 bases from V and 7 bases from J, with 16 bases between. The chain's CDR3 is CASMPPRQIEAFF. The CDR3 DNA reads as TGTGCCAGCATGCCTCCCCGACAGATTGAAGCTTTCTTT.

The chain recombines TRBV6-2 or TRBV6-3 with TRBJ2-7; the match to TRBD2 covers 13 bases. The V gene end was trimmed by 4 bases and the J gene end by 5 bases; junction bases not matched to a gene: 8. Germline lookup yields CDR1 MNHEY and CDR2 SVGEGT. The CDR3 has 16 residues. The CDR3 protein is CASSSGLAGEPHEQYF. The CDR3 region has the DNA TGTGCCAGCAGTTCTGGACTAGCGGGAGAACCCCACGAGCAGTACTTC.

The V call is TRBV5-1, the J call TRBJ2-5, with D perhaps matching TRBD1 (6 bases). The V end lost 6 bases, the J end lost 4 bases, and 25 bases lay between the germline ends. Germline V CDR1 and CDR2: SGHRS, YFSETQ. This CDR3 is 17 amino acids long. The CDR3 reads CASTEGQGMIVTETQYF. Written as DNA, the CDR3 is TGCGCCAGCACCGAGGGCCAGGGGATGATCGTGACAGAGACCCAGTACTTC.

In its sample, this clone was seen once. This sequence joins TRBV2 and TRBJ2-1, with 14 bases that match TRBD2. The V gene's germline CDR1 is SNHLY and CDR2 FYNNEI. The CDR3 covers 16 residues. V lost 3 bases and J lost 8; bases outside the gene matches: 6. The chain's CDR3 is CASSEGLAGESDEQFF. The DNA for the CDR3 is TGTGCCAGCAGTGAGGGACTAGCGGGAGAATCGGATGAGCAGTTCTTC.

The chain carries TRBV29-1 and TRBJ1-2; weak D call: TRBD1 (6 bases). CDR1 is SQVTM and CDR2 is ANQGSEA in the germline V gene. The germline V and J ends were trimmed by 2 bases and 4 bases, with 17 bases remaining between them. The CDR3 loop spans 15 amino acids. The CDR3, as DNA: TGCAGCGTTGAAAGGGGGGGGCCGGCTACCTATGGCTACACCTTC. It translates to CSVERGGPATYGYTF.